There are a few counts of the clone carrying this T cell receptor (beta chain). The antigen is unknown. This entry is derived from a study of CD8+ T cells in alopecia areata. Turning to the study itself: Scoring treated patients' severity relied on the percentage of scalp area affected.

The treatment here: oral pan-JAK inhibitor, 5-10 mg twice daily. The authors extracted RNA and reverse transcribed it into cDNA as the sequencing template. The table came from immunoSEQ multiplex PCR; TCRdb's copy has only in-frame clones and leaves some out. The sample lists some 130,000 clones; around half were seen once. Study-level results: Elevated clonality characterized lesional scalp relative to normal scalp, particularly in alopecia totalis/universalis. Under tofacitinib, numerous expanded lesional clonotypes remained detectable in scalp and blood. Both scalp clonality and the expanded CD8+ clones among the top 100 showed a significant decrease with tofacitinib.

The CDR3 loop spans 14 amino acids. Per the germline V gene, CDR1 is SNHLY and CDR2 is FYNNEI. Between the trimmed V and J ends, which lost 4 bases and 4 bases, there was a span of 11 bases. The source material was CD8+ T cells sorted from blood, sampled at week 4, from a patient treated with tofacitinib. This TCR was sampled from a human donor with alopecia areata. The V call is TRBV2, the J call TRBJ2-1, with D possibly being TRBD2 (6 bases). CDR3 nucleotides: TGTGCCAGCAGTGTGGGGCGGGGTTACAATGAGCAGTTCTTC. Protein: CASSVGRGYNEQFF.